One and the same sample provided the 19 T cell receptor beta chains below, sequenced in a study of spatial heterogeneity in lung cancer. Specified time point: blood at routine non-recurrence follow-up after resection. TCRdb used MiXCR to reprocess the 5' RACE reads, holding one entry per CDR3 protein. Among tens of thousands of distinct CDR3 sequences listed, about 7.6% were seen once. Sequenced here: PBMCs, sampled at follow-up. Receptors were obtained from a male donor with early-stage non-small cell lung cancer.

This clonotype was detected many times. CDR3 in DNA: TGCGCCAGCAGCGAATGGAGCGGAGCAGTAGGCTACACCTTC. This codes for CASSEWSGAVGYTF. This chain links TRBV5-1 with TRBJ1-2; D not resolved. The CDR3 is made up of 14 amino acids. V shed 4 bases and J shed 8 bases, with 18 bases lying between them. CDR1 is SGHRS, CDR2 YFSETQ, per germline.

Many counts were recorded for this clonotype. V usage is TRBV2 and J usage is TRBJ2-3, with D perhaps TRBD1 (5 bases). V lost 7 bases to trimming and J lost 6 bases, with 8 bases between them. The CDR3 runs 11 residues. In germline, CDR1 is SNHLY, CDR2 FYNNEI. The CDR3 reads CASTGSDTQYF. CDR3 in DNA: TGTGCCAGCACAGGGTCTGATACGCAGTATTTT. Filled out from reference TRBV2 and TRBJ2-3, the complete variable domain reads EPEVTQTPSHQVTQMGQEVILRCVPISNHLYFYWYRQILGQKVEFLVSFYNNEISEKSEIFDDQFSVERPDGSNFTLKIRSTKLEDSAMYFCASTGSDTQYFGPGTRLTVL.

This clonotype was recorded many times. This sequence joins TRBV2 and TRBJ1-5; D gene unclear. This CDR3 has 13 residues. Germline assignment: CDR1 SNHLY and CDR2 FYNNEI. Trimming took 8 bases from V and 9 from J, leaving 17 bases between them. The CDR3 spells CASRTAVRSPQHF. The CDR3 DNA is TGTGCCAGCCGAACAGCCGTTCGGTCGCCCCAGCATTTT. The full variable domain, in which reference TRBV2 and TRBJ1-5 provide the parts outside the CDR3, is EPEVTQTPSHQVTQMGQEVILRCVPISNHLYFYWYRQILGQKVEFLVSFYNNEISEKSEIFDDQFSVERPDGSNFTLKIRSTKLEDSAMYFCASRTAVRSPQHFGDGTRLSIL.

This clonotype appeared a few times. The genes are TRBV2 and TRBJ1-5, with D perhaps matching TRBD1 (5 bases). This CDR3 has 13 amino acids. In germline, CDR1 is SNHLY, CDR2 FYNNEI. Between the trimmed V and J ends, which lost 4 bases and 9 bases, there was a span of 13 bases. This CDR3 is CASSGGTWGPQHF. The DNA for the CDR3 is TGTGCCAGCAGTGGGGGGACCTGGGGGCCCCAGCATTTT.

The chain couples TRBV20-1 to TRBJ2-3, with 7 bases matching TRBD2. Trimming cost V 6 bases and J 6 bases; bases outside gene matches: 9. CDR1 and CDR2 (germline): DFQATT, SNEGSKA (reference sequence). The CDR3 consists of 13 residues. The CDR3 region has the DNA TGCAGTGCGCGGAAAGCGGGGCCGGATACGCAGTATTTT. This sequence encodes CSARKAGPDTQYF.

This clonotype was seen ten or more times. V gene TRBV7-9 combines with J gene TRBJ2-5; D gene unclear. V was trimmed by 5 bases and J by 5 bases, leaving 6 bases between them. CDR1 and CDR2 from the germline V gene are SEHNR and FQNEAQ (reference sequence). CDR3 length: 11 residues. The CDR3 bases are TGTGCCAGCAGCGCACTGGAGACCCAGTACTTC. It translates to CASSALETQYF.

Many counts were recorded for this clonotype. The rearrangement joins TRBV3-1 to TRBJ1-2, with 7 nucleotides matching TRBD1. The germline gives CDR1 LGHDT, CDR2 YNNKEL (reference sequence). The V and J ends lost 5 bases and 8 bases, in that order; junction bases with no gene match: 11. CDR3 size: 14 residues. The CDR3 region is CASSGDSLAKGYTF. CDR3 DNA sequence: TGTGCCAGCAGCGGGGACAGTCTGGCGAAAGGCTACACCTTC.

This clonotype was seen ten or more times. CDR3 DNA: TGCAGCGTATACCTCTATTCCACTGAAGCTTTCTTT. Amino acid sequence: CSVYLYSTEAFF. The rearrangement joins TRBV29-1 to TRBJ1-1; D not resolved. The germline V and J ends were trimmed by 6 bases and 4 bases, with 12 bases remaining between them. The CDR3 sequence is 12 residues long. Germline CDR1 reads SQVTM; CDR2 reads ANQGSEA.

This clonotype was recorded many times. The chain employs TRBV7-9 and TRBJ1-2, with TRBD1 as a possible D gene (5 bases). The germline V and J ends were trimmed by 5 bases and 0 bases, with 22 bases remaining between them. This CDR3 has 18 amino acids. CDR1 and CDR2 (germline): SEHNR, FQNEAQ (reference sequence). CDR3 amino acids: CASSQTSHGRVANYGYTF. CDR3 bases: TGTGCCAGCAGCCAGACCTCCCACGGCAGGGTAGCTAACTATGGCTACACCTTC.

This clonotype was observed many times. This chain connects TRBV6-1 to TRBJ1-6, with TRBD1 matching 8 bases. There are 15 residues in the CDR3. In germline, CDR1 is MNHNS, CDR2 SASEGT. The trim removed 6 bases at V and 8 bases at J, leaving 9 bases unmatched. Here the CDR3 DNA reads TGTGCCAGCAGCCGAGGACAGGGCGTAGATTCACCCCTCCACTTT. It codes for CASSRGQGVDSPLHF.

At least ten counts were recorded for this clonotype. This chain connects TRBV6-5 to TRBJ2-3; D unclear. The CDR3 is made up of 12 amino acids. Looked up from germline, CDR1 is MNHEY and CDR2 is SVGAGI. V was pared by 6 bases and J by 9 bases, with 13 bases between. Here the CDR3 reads CASSPSTGTQYF. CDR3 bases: TGTGCCAGCAGCCCCTCCACCGGGACGCAGTATTTT.

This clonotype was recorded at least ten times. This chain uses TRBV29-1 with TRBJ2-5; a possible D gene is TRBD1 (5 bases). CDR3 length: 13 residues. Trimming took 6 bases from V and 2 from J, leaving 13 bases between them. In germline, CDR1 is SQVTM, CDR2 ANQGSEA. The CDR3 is CSVVRAEQETQYF. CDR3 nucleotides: TGCAGCGTGGTCAGGGCGGAACAAGAGACCCAGTACTTC.

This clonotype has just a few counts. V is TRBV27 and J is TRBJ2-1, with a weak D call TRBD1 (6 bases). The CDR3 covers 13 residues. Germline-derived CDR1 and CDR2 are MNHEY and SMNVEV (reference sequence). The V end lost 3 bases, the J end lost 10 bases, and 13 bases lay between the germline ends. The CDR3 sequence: CASSFPRTAEQFF. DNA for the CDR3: TGTGCCAGCAGTTTCCCTCGGACAGCCGAGCAGTTCTTC.

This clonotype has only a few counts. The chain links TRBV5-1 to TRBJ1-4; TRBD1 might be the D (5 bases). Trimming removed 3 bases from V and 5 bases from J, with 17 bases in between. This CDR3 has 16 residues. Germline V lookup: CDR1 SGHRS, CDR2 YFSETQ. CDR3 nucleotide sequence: TGCGCCAGCAGCTCAGGTCCCGGGACGGGAAATGAAAAACTGTTTTTT. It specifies CASSSGPGTGNEKLFF.

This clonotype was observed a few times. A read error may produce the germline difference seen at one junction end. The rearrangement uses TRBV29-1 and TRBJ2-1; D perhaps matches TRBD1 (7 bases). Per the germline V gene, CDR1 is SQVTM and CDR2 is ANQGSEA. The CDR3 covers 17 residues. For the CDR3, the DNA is TGCAGCGTCGAAGGCGGGACAGCCCCGAGCTCCTACAATGAGCAGTTCTTC. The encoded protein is CSVEGGTAPSSYNEQFF.

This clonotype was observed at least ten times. CDR3 region: CASSLVALKGSYEQYF. CDR3 nucleotides: TGTGCCAGCAGCTTAGTGGCGTTAAAGGGCTCCTACGAGCAGTACTTC. The genes are TRBV7-9 and TRBJ2-7; no clear D. The CDR3 runs 16 residues. Trimming removed 1 base at V and 0 bases at J, with 13 bases between. CDR1 is SEHNR and CDR2 is FQNEAQ in the germline V gene (reference sequence).

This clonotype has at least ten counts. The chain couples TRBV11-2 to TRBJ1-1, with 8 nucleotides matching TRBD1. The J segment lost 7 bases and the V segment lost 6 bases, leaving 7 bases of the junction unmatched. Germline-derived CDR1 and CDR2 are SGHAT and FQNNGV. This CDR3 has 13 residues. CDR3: CASRSTGAGEAFF. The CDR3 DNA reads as TGTGCCAGCAGATCGACAGGGGCAGGTGAAGCTTTCTTT. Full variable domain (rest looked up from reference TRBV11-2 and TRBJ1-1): EAGVAQSPRYKIIEKRQSVAFWCNPISGHATLYWYQQILGQGPKLLIQFQNNGVVDDSQLPKDRFSAERLKGVDSTLKIQPAKLEDSAVYLCASRSTGAGEAFFGQGTRLTVV.

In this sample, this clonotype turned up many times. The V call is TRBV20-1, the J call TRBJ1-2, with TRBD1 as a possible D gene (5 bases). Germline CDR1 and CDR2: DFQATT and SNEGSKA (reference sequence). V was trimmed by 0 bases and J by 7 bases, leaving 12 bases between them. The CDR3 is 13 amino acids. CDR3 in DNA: TGCAGTGCTAGAGATGGGGACCGTGGTGGCTACACCTTC. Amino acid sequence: CSARDGDRGGYTF.

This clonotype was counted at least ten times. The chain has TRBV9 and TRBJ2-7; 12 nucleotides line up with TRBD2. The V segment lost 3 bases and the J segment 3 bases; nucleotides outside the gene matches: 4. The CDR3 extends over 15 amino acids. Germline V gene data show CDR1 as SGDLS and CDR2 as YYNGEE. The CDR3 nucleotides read TGTGCCAGCAGCGCGACTAGCGGGGGCCTCTACGAGCAGTACTTC. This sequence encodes CASSATSGGLYEQYF.